The rows below give T cell receptor beta chains drawn from one sample of a study of blood T cells in healthy people across ages. TCRdb independently ran MiXCR on the 5' RACE reads; one entry per CDR3 protein. The sample holds 650,000 or so distinct CDR3 sequences, roughly half seen once. The sequencing sample was made of blood. These receptors were collected from a woman of 80 years or more in good health. The conserved cysteine and the conserved F or W are not part of the CDR3 here. A D gene is named only where the DNA matches it firmly.

d_gene	v_gene	CDR3aa
-	TRBV5-1	ASRSNTGTAYGYT
TRBD1	TRBV7-9	ASSLEFRDRPYEQY
-	TRBV2	ASKSTGMETQY
TRBD1	TRBV27	ASSPPGQMNSPLH
TRBD1	TRBV7-9	ASTGTGKTGYT
-	TRBV19	ASSDETRQETQY
-	TRBV3-1	ASNGGGRPDTQY
-	TRBV9	ASGPNSNQPQH
-	TRBV18	ASSPGPEETQY
-	TRBV4-2	ASSQGPGENYGYT
-	TRBV4-1	ASSRPGHGTYEQY
-	TRBV28	ASSTTHPTGSVQY
-	TRBV5-1	ASSLMDGGNTEAF
TRBD1	TRBV29-1	SVRTGGESPLH
-	TRBV5-6	ASSRQGSTDTQY
-	TRBV12-3/TRBV12-4	ASSLATGADPLGQY
-	TRBV21-1	ASSPRAGRWRQPQH
TRBD2	TRBV29-1	SVAPLAGVYEQY
TRBD2	TRBV12-3/TRBV12-4	ASSPPGLAGLQY
TRBD2	TRBV5-5	ASSLAGLAGGNEQF
-	TRBV7-2	ASSLVRVEGETQY
-	TRBV29-1	SASLGWETQY
-	TRBV12-3/TRBV12-4	ASRADWQETQY
-	TRBV14	ASSQAWGGGIETQY
-	TRBV6-6	ASSKVLYGYT
-	TRBV10-3	AISGTREKDEQY
-	TRBV2	ASSPGAPGADTQY
-	TRBV7-9	ASSSPASGDIHQY
TRBD1	TRBV27	ASHCQDRVEKLF
TRBD1	TRBV5-1	ASSPQGDRGRRFSGYT
-	TRBV20-1	SARAAGLRNYGYT
-	TRBV3-1	ASSQHSGGTQPQH
-	TRBV12-3/TRBV12-4	ASEAGTNYGYT
-	TRBV2	ASNPKTGHLNEQF
-	TRBV27	ASSLSIGLDEQF
-	TRBV24-1	ATSDVRVSGELF
TRBD1	TRBV7-3	ASSLRGGQGVHEQF
TRBD1	TRBV10-3	AISEPRQGVDSSSTDTQY
TRBD2	TRBV6-5	ASSYGAGANTGELF
-	TRBV5-1	ASSLAASVNNEQF
-	TRBV4-2	ASSQIAVPYNEQF